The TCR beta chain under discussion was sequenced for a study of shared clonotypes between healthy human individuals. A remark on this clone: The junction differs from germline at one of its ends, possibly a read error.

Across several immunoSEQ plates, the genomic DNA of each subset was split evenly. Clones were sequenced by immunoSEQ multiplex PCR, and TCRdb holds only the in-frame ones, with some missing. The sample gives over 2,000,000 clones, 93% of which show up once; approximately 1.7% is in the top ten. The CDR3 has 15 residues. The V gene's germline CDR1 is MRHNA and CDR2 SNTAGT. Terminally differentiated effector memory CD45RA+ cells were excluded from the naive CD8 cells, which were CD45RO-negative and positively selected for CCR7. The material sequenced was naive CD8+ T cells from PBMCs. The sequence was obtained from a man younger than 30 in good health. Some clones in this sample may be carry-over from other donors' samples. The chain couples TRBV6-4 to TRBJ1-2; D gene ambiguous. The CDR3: CASRGAGPTGYGYAF. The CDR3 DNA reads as TGTGCCAGCAGGGGCGCGGGCCCAACGGGCTATGGCTACGCCTTC.